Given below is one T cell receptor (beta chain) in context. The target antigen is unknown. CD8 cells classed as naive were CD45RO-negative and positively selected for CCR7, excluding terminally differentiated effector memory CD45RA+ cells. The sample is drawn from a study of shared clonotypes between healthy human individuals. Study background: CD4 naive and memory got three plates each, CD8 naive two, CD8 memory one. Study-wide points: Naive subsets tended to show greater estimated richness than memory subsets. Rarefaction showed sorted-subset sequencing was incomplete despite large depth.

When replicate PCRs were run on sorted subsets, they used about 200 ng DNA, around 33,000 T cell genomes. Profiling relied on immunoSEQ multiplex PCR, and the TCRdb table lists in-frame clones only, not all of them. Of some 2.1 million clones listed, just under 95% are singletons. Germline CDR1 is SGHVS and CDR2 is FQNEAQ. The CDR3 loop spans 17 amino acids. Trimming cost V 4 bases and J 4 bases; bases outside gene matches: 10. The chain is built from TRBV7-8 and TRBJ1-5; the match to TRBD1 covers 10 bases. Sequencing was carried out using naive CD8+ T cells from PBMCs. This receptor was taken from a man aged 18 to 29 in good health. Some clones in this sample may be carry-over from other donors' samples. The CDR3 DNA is TGTGCCAGCAGCTCGCACTCCGGGACAGGGGTGAATCAGCCCCAGCATTTT. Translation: CASSSHSGTGVNQPQHF.